The 3 T cell receptor beta chains presented below share a single source sample, sequenced in a study of shared clonotypes between healthy human individuals. Clones were sequenced by immunoSEQ multiplex PCR, and TCRdb holds only the in-frame ones, with some missing. This sample yields over a million clones, of which approximately 78% are seen a single time; 0.61% belongs to the top ten. Sequencing was performed on memory CD4+ T cells from PBMCs. The subset was: CD45RA-negative fraction. The receptors derive from a man between 18 and 29 years old in good health. Some clones in this sample may be carry-over from other donors' samples.

The chain couples TRBV5-1 to TRBJ2-7; 9 bases are a match to TRBD1. Germline V lookup: CDR1 SGHRS, CDR2 YFSETQ. The CDR3 runs 15 residues. With V trimmed by 4 bases and J by 8 bases, 13 bases remained unmatched. CDR3 nucleotides: TGCGCCAGCAGCCCGAGACAGGGGGGGGCTGTAAAGCAGTACTTC. This sequence encodes CASSPRQGGAVKQYF.

CDR3 region: CASSLIRTHGYTF. CDR3 DNA: TGCGCCAGCAGCTTGATTCGGACCCATGGCTACACCTTC. V and J are TRBV5-1 and TRBJ1-2; D unresolved. V was trimmed by 1 base and J by 6 bases, leaving 10 bases between them. CDR1 SGHRS and CDR2 YFSETQ come from the germline V gene. This CDR3 region has 13 residues.

J is TRBJ1-1 and V is TRBV11-2; tentative D call: TRBD1 (5 bases). The V and J ends lost 1 base and 0 bases respectively, with 6 bases between them. The germline V gene encodes CDR1 SGHAT and CDR2 FQNNGV. The CDR3 has 14 residues. Here the CDR3 DNA reads TGTGCCAGCAGCTTAGCGGGGGTGAACACTGAAGCTTTCTTT. This encodes CASSLAGVNTEAFF. The whole variable domain, filled in from reference TRBV11-2 and TRBJ1-1, reads EAGVAQSPRYKIIEKRQSVAFWCNPISGHATLYWYQQILGQGPKLLIQFQNNGVVDDSQLPKDRFSAERLKGVDSTLKIQPAKLEDSAVYLCASSLAGVNTEAFFGQGTRLTVV.